This entry features one TCR beta chain sequence. Data came from immunoSEQ multiplex PCR; TCRdb stores just in-frame clones and leaves some out. Among approximately 720,000 clones listed, around 90% were seen once. The sample originates from a study of shared clonotypes between healthy human individuals. On the study more broadly: Donor composition was a couple of women and a few men, aged 18 to 49.

Naive CD8 cells lacked CD45RO, underwent positive selection for CCR7 and left out terminally differentiated effector memory CD45RA+ cells. Trimming removed 0 bases at V and 0 bases at J, with 12 bases between. The CDR3 has 17 residues. In germline, CDR1 is LNHNV, CDR2 YYDKDF (reference sequence). The sequenced sample consisted of naive CD8+ T cells sorted from blood. This chain joins TRBV15 and TRBJ1-3; D ambiguous. The TCR was taken from a man aged 30 to 39 in good health. CDR3 residues: CATSRDGSIYSGNTIYF. In nucleotides, the CDR3 is TGTGCCACCAGCAGAGATGGGTCTATCTACTCTGGAAACACCATATATTTT.